Below, one T cell receptor beta chain is given with its context. As yet, its antigen is unknown. The data derive from a study of CD8 T cells in Susac syndrome. TCR beta sequencing was performed on blood CD8+ and CD4+ T cells. The study used healthy donors as controls matched for age and sex. Study results and caveats: Regarding the TCR sequencing and HLA analysis, the study admitted that a relatively small number of individuals were involved.

The V gene end was trimmed by 8 bases and the J gene end by 5 bases; junction bases not matched to a gene: 11. The length of the CDR3 is 13 residues. CDR1 is DFQATT, CDR2 SNEGSKA, per germline (reference sequence). The RNA input was roughly 0.5 to 1 ug, and it was reverse transcribed with random hexamers. By means of immunoSEQ multiplex PCR, TCR beta CDR3 spanning 54 Vbeta and 13 Jbeta underwent amplification. TCRdb used MiXCR to reprocess the immunoSEQ multiplex PCR reads, holding one entry per CDR3 protein. The sample contains over 120,000 distinct CDR3 sequences, around 94% of which appear only once.

Source material: CD4+ T cells from PBMCs. This TCR derives from a human donor in good health. This chain connects TRBV20-1 to TRBJ1-1, with 7 bases fitting TRBD1. This CDR3 is CSPYRGGRTEAFF. CDR3 bases: TGCAGTCCGTACAGGGGAGGTCGAACTGAAGCTTTCTTT.